This T cell receptor (beta chain) was sequenced for a study of OX40 agonist ivuxolimab in advanced cancers. Regarding the study in general: Ivuxolimab was an agonistic, fully human IgG2 monoclonal antibody directed against OX40 (CD134), a costimulatory receptor. Intravenous ivuxolimab was administered to patients every 2 weeks at six dose levels: 0.01, 0.1, 0.3, 1.5, 3 and 10 mg/kg. Of the roughly 51 patients in dose escalation, some 20 had hepatocellular carcinoma, around 15 had melanoma, 9 had renal cell carcinoma and 9 had head and neck cancer. The dose-escalation cohort was around 84% male with a mean age of approximately 60 years, ranging from about 23 to 85. Patients were allowed to have had prior anti-PD-1, anti-PD-L1 or anti-CTLA-4 therapy, and about 40% of the dose-escalation patients had been treated with checkpoint inhibitors. Partial responses were achieved by three dose-escalation patients, of whom one had hepatocellular carcinoma and two had cutaneous melanoma. Peripheral TCRbeta sequencing aimed to test whether ivuxolimab altered TCR sequence diversity and caused clonal T-cell expansion. The monotherapy dose-escalation portion (N ≈ 56 patients) of the phase I ivuxolimab trial is reported in the paper.

The CDR3 contains 16 residues, cysteine and phenylalanine counted. The sequence is cut down to CDR3 DNA, 48 bases in frame from base 1. CDR1 and CDR2, per the germline V gene (reference sequence), are MNHEY and SMNVEV. What the study reported, not specific to this receptor: The antigen specificity of the clonally expanded peripheral T cells was not determined. Low levels of normalized T-cell clonal expansion were also seen in some patients who did not respond. At doses from 0.1 to 3.0 mg/kg, clonal expansion was seen in both CD4+ and CD8+ blood T cells between baseline and week 6. After ivuxolimab, CD8+ T cells had more expanded clones than CD4+ T cells on average. In the 0.1-3.0 mg/kg groups, partial responders had among the lowest normalized peripheral clonal expansion, particularly in CD8+ T cells.

Patients with a history of autoimmune disease or receiving systemic immunosuppression were excluded from the trial. Peripheral blood for TCR sequencing was collected from all dose cohorts at baseline, on cycle 4 day 1, and on cycle 7 day 1. The samples were drawn from a first-in-human, open-label, multicenter phase I dose-escalation trial of ivuxolimab. The trial enrolled adults with locally advanced or metastatic head and neck squamous cell, hepatocellular, melanoma or renal cell carcinoma. Before TCR sequencing, CD4+ T cells and CD8+ T cells were sorted from peripheral blood as separate populations. A remark on this clone: Its antigen is not yet known. Base qualities are not recorded, but no much larger clone differs from it by a single base.

To sequence the TCRbeta CDR3 region, genomic DNA was isolated from the sorted cells. TCRbeta CDR3 regions were sequenced using the immunoSEQ Assay. In TCRdb, the immuneACCESS table is reduced to in-frame sequences with V and J assigned. These tables do not hold every clone; where another copy was compared, an unresolved V gene accounts for under half, and the others remain unexplained. This sample has roughly 76,000 clones in its table, and about 94% of those were observed once. Approximately 8% of the sample is in the top ten clones. This chain is built from TRBV27 and TRBJ2-5, with 8 bases matching TRBD1. The better agreement between TRBJ2-7 and the DNA end casts doubt on the J call. The material was CD4+ or CD8+ T cells sorted from blood, obtained in a trial of the OX40 agonist ivuxolimab. The sequence was collected from an adult with an advanced solid tumor such as melanoma, head and neck, liver or kidney cancer. The DNA reads TGTGCCAGCAGTTTTTCCCAGGGACAGGCAAGTTACGAGCAGTACTTC. This sequence encodes CASSFSQGQASYEQYF.